This T cell receptor beta chain was recovered during a study of technical replicates of blood from several donors. Assay: immunoSEQ multiplex PCR; the TCRdb copy retains only in-frame clones and omits some. Found here are some 71,000 clones, about 97% of them singletons; the top ten hold around 0.31%. In this sample, this clone turned up once. Trimming pared 7 bases from V and 1 base from J, leaving 4 bases between. This CDR3 contains 11 residues. Germline lookup yields CDR1 MDHEN and CDR2 SYDVKM. The V gene is TRBV28, the J gene TRBJ1-1, with D uncertain. The sequencing sample was made of T cells isolated from PBMCs. The clonotype originates from a human donor in good health. CDR3 DNA: TGTGCCAGCACGCGGAACACTGAAGCTTTCTTT. Protein sequence: CASTRNTEAFF.